This record looks at one TCR beta chain sequence and its context. The J segment lost 6 bases and the V segment lost 2 bases, leaving 9 bases of the junction unmatched. The CDR3 is 17 amino acids. The V gene's germline CDR1 is KGHSH and CDR2 LQKENI. The table came from immunoSEQ multiplex PCR; TCRdb's copy has only in-frame clones and leaves some out. The sample holds around 100,000 clones; less than 90% are singletons and the top ten take about 7.4%. The record originates from a study of blood T cell repertoires in COVID-19. Study details: The origin of the acute and convalescent COVID-19 samples was the United States, Italy and Spain.

The receptor was isolated from a man aged 30 to 39 in a cohort sampled during active COVID-19. The V call is TRBV18, the J call TRBJ2-2, with TRBD1 identical over 10 bases. What was sequenced was peripheral blood. CDR3 coding DNA: TGTGCCAGCTCACCAGGGACAGGGGCCGCCCTATCCGGGGAGCTGTTTTTT. Its translation is CASSPGTGAALSGELFF.